This entry describes one TCR beta chain. The data stem from a study of blood T cell repertoires in COVID-19. Overall study: Researchers got acute and convalescent COVID-19 samples from the United States, Italy and Spain.

The V gene end was trimmed by 4 bases and the J gene end by 0 bases; junction bases not matched to a gene: 4. The CDR3 has 17 residues. Germline V gene lookup returns CDR1 SNHLY and CDR2 FYNNEI. Source study methods: Using reference gene primer amplification, nucleated cell counts were estimated. Method: immunoSEQ multiplex PCR; TCRdb's copy keeps in-frame clones and lacks some. D and trimming come from the DNA, and the V and J calls and clone size come from that table. The sample records approximately 260,000 clones, around 86% being singletons. The chain has TRBV2 and TRBJ1-4, with 11 bases lining up with TRBD1. The TCR originated in a woman aged 40-49 years with acute COVID-19. The sample was PBMCs or T cells enriched from blood (not recorded which). The CDR3: CASSGPGQGATNEKLFF. The CDR3 nucleotides read TGTGCCAGCAGTGGACCGGGACAGGGGGCAACTAATGAAAAACTGTTTTTT.